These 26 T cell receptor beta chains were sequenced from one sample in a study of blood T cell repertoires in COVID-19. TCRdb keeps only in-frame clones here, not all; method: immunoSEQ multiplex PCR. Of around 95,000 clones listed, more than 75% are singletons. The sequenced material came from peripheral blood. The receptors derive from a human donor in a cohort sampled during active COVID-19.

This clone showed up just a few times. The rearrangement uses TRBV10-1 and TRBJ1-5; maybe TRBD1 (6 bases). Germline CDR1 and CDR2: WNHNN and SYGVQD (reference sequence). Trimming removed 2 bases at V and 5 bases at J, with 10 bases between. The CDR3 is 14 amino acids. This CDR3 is CASSEDRTDQPQHF. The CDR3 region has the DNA TGCGCCAGCAGTGAGGACAGGACGGATCAGCCCCAGCATTTT.

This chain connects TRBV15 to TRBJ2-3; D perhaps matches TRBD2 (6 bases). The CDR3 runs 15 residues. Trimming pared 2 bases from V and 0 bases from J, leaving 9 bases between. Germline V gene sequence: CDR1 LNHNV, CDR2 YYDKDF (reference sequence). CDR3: CATSRIAESTDTQYF. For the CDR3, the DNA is TGTGCCACCAGCAGAATAGCGGAGAGCACAGATACGCAGTATTTT.

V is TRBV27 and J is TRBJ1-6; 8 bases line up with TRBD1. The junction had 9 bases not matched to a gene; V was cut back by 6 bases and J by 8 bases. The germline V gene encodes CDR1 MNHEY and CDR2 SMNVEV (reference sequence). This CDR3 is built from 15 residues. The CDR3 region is CASRDTGTGYSPLHF. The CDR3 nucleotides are TGTGCCAGCAGAGATACCGGGACAGGCTATTCACCCCTCCACTTT.

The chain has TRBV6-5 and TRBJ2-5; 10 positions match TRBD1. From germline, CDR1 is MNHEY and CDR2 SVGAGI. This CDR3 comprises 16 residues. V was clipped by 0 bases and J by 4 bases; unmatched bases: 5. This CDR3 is CASSYSGQGRGETQYF. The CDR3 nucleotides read TGTGCCAGCAGTTACTCGGGACAGGGGAGAGGAGAGACCCAGTACTTC.

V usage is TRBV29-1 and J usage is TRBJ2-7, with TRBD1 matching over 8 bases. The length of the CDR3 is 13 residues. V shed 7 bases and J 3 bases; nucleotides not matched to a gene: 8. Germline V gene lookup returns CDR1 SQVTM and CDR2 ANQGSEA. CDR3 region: CSATGTGLYEQYF. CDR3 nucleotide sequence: TGCAGCGCTACCGGGACAGGACTCTACGAGCAGTACTTC.

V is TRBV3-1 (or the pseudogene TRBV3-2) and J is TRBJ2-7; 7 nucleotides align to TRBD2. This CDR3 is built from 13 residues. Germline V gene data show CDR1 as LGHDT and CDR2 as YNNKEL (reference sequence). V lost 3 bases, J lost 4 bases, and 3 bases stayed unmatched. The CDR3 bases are TGTGCCAGCAGCCAGCTAGCGGATTACGAGCAGTACTTC. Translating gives CASSQLADYEQYF.

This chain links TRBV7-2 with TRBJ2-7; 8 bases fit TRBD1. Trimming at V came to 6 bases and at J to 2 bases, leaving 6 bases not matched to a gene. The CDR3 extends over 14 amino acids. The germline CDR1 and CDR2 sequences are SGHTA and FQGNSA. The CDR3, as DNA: TGTGCCAGCAGGTCTGACAGGGGTGCCTACGAGCAGTACTTC. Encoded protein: CASRSDRGAYEQYF. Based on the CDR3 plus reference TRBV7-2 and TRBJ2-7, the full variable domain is GAGVSQSPSNKVTEKGKDVELRCDPISGHTALYWYRQSLGQGLEFLIYFQGNSAPDKSGLPSDRFSAERTGGSVSTLTIQRTQQEDSAVYLCASRSDRGAYEQYFGPGTRLTVT.

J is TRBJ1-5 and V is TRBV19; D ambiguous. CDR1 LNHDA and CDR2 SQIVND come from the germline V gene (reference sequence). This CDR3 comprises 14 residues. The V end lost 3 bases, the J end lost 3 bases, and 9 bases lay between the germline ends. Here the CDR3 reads CASSMGGANQPQHF. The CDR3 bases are TGTGCCAGTAGTATGGGAGGCGCCAATCAGCCCCAGCATTTT.

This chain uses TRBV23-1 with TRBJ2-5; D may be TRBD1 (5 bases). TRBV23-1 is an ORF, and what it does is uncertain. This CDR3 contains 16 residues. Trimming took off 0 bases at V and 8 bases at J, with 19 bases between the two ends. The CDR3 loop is CASSQSPRDSKRTQYF. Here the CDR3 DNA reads TGCGCCAGCAGTCAATCGCCTAGAGACAGCAAGAGAACCCAGTACTTC.

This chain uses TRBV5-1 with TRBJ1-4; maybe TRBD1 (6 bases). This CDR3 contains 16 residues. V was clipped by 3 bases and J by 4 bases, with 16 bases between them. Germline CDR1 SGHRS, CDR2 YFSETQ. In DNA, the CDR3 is TGCGCCAGCAGCTGGGGTGGGGGCGCAGGTAATGAAAAACTGTTTTTT. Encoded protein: CASSWGGGAGNEKLFF.

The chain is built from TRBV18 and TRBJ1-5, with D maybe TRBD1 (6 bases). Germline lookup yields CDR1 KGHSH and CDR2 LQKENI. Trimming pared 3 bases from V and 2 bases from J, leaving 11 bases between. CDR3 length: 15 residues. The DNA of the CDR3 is TGTGCCAGCTCACCGCGGGGGGCCGGCAATCAGCCCCAGCATTTT. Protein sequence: CASSPRGAGNQPQHF.

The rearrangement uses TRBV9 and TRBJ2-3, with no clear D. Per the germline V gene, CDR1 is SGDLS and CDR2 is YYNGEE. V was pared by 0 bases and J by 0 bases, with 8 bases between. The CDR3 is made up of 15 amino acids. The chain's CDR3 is CASSVVAASTDTQYF. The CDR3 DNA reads TGTGCCAGCAGCGTAGTGGCGGCTAGCACAGATACGCAGTATTTT.

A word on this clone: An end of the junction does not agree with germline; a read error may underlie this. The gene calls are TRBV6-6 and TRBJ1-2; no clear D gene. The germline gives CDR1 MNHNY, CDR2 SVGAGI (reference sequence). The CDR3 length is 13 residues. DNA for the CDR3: TGTGCCAGCAGTGACTCCGACGGAGGGGGCTACACCTTC. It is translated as CASSDSDGGGYTF.

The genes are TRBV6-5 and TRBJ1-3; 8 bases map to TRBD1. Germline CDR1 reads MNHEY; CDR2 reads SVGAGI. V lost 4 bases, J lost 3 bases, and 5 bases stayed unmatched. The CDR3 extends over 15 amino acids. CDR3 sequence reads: CASSSGRGLGNTIYF. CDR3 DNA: TGTGCCAGCAGTTCGGGCAGGGGGCTTGGAAACACCATATATTTT.

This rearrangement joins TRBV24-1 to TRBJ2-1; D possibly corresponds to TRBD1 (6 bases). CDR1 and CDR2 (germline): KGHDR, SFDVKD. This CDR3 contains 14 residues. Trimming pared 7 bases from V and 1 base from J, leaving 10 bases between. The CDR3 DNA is TGTGCCACCAGCCTGACAGGTTCCTACAATGAGCAGTTCTTC. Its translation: CATSLTGSYNEQFF.

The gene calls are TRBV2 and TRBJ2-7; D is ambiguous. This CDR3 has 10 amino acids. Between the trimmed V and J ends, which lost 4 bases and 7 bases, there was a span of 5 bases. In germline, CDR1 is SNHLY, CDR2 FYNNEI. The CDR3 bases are TGTGCCAGCAGTGCTTTAGAGCAGTACTTC. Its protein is CASSALEQYF. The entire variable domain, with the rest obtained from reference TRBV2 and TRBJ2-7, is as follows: EPEVTQTPSHQVTQMGQEVILRCVPISNHLYFYWYRQILGQKVEFLVSFYNNEISEKSEIFDDQFSVERPDGSNFTLKIRSTKLEDSAMYFCASSALEQYFGPGTRLTVT.

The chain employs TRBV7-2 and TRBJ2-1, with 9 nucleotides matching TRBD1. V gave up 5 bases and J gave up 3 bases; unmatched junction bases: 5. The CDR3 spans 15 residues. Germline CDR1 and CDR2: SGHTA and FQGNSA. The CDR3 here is CASSRDRDYYNEQFF. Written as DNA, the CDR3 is TGTGCCAGCAGCCGGGACAGGGACTACTACAATGAGCAGTTCTTC.

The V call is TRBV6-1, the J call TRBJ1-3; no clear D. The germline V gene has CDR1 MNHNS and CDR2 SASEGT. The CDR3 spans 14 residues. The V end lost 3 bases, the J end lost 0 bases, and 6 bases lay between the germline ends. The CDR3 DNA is TGTGCCAGCAGTGACCGGAGCTCTGGAAACACCATATATTTT. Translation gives CASSDRSSGNTIYF.

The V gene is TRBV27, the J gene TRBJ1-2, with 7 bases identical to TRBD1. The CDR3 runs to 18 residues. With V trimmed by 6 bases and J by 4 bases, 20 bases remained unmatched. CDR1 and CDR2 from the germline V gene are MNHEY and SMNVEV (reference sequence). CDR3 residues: CASSYGRGLLTGAYGYTF. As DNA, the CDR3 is TGTGCCAGCAGCTATGGAAGGGGCCTTCTCACAGGGGCCTATGGCTACACCTTC.

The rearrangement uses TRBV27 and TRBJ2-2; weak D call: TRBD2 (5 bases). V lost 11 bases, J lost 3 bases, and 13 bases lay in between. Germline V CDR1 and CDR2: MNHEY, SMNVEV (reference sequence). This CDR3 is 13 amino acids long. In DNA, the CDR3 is TGTGCCCCGCCCAAGAGGGACACCGGGGAGCTGTTTTTT. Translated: CAPPKRDTGELFF.

DNA for the CDR3: TGCAGCGTTGAGTCAGGGGACCTAGAAGAGACCCAGTACTTC. As protein: CSVESGDLEETQYF. The V and J genes are TRBV29-1 and TRBJ2-5; D is possibly TRBD1 (6 bases). Germline values: CDR1 SQVTM, CDR2 ANQGSEA. Trimming removed 3 bases at V and 3 bases at J, with 14 bases between. The CDR3 runs 14 residues.

CDR3 region: CASSDRNGNQPQHF. The CDR3 DNA follows: TGTGCCAGTAGTGACAGAAACGGCAATCAGCCCCAGCATTTT. The gene calls are TRBV19 and TRBJ1-5, with D perhaps TRBD1 (5 bases). The CDR3 runs 14 residues. Deletions cut 5 bases from V and 2 bases from J, with 10 bases between. Germline CDR1 LNHDA, CDR2 SQIVND (reference sequence). The variable domain in full, completed from reference TRBV19 and TRBJ1-5, reads DGGITQSPKYLFRKEGQNVTLSCEQNLNHDAMYWYRQDPGQGLRLIYYSQIVNDFQKGDIAEGYSVSREKKESFPLTVTSAQKNPTAFYLCASSDRNGNQPQHFGDGTRLSIL.

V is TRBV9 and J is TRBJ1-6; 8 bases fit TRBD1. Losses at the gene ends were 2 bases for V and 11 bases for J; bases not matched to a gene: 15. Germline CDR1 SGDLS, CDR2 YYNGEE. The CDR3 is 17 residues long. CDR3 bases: TGTGCCAGCAGCGTGCACCAATCCGGGACAGGCTCACCACCCCTCCACTTT. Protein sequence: CASSVHQSGTGSPPLHF.

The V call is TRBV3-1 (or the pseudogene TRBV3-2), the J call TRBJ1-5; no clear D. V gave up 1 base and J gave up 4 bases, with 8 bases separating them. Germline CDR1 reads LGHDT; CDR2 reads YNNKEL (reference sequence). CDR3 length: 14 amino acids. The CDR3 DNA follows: TGTGCCAGCAGCCAAGCAGGAGGGAATCAGCCCCAGCATTTT. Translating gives CASSQAGGNQPQHF.

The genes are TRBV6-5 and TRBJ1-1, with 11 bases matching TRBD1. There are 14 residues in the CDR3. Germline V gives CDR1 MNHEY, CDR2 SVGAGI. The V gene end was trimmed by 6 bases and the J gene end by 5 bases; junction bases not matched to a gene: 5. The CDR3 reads CASSMGQGVTEAFF. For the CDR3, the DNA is TGTGCCAGCAGCATGGGACAGGGGGTTACTGAAGCTTTCTTT.

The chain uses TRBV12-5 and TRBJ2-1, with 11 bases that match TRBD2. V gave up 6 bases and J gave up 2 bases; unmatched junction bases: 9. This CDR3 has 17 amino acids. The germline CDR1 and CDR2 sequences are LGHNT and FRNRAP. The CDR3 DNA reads TGTGCTAGTGGCCGTCAGGGGGGACTAGCGGCCTACAATGAGCAGTTCTTC. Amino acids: CASGRQGGLAAYNEQFF.